The next 10 T cell receptor beta chains were all read from a single sample in a study of neurological immune-mediated disorders. From the 5' RACE reads, TCRdb called clonotypes with MiXCR, one entry per CDR3 protein. The top ten hold 6.9% of the sample, which has tens of thousands of distinct CDR3 sequences, 3.5% to 5.5% seen once. Sequenced material: PBMCs. The receptors derive from a man aged 30 to 45 with multiple sclerosis.

This clonotype was found a few times. Relative to the germline gene, one junction end is altered; a read error may explain this. The rearrangement links TRBV11-3 to TRBJ1-1; D is unresolved. CDR3 size: 14 residues. Germline V gene lookup returns CDR1 SGHNT and CDR2 YENEEA. The CDR3: CASSLDHLDPKQVF. The DNA of the CDR3 is TGTGCCAGCAGCTTAGATCATCTGGACCCAAAACAAGTCTTT.

The sample holds many counts of this clonotype. The rearrangement joins TRBV27 to TRBJ1-1, with D tentatively TRBD1 (5 bases). The CDR3 spans 14 residues. Per germline, CDR1 MNHEY and CDR2 SMNVEV (reference sequence). V was cut by 2 bases and J by 7 bases, with 14 bases left in between. The CDR3 loop reads CASSLSGGGVEAFF. CDR3 DNA sequence: TGTGCCAGCAGTTTAAGTGGTGGGGGTGTTGAAGCTTTCTTT.

This clonotype came up many times. The CDR3 loop is CASSESYSYNEQFF. In nucleotides, the CDR3 is TGCGCCAGCAGTGAGTCATACTCCTACAATGAGCAGTTCTTC. V is TRBV10-2 and J is TRBJ2-1; no clear D gene. Germline V gene lookup returns CDR1 WSHSY and CDR2 SAAADI. This CDR3 comprises 14 residues. V was trimmed by 0 bases and J by 0 bases, leaving 3 bases between them.

This clonotype was observed many times. The chain joins TRBV27 to TRBJ1-4; 7 bases are shared with TRBD1. In germline, CDR1 is MNHEY, CDR2 SMNVEV (reference sequence). Trimming took 3 bases from V and 4 from J; bases not matched to a gene: 2. The CDR3 is 14 amino acids. CDR3 sequence reads: CASSLTGINEKLFF. CDR3 bases: TGTGCCAGCAGTTTGACAGGGATTAATGAAAAACTGTTTTTT.

At least ten counts were recorded for this clonotype. The rearrangement links TRBV27 to TRBJ2-7; tentative D call: TRBD1 (6 bases). In germline, CDR1 is MNHEY, CDR2 SMNVEV (reference sequence). This CDR3 comprises 14 residues. The V and J ends lost 6 bases and 0 bases respectively, with 12 bases between them. This CDR3 reads CASRHRTASYEQYF. In DNA, the CDR3 is TGTGCCAGCAGACACCGGACAGCCTCCTACGAGCAGTACTTC.

This clonotype was counted ten times or more. V gene TRBV20-1 combines with J gene TRBJ1-6, with 9 bases matching TRBD1. The CDR3 loop spans 15 amino acids. Losses at the gene ends were 4 bases for V and 9 bases for J; bases not matched to a gene: 10. Germline V gives CDR1 DFQATT, CDR2 SNEGSKA (reference sequence). The CDR3 here is CSATFPGQGTSPLHF. The CDR3 nucleotides are TGCAGTGCTACCTTTCCGGGACAGGGTACTTCACCCCTCCACTTT.

This clonotype came up many times. The rearrangement joins TRBV12-3 or TRBV12-4 to TRBJ1-2; D not certain. This CDR3 spans 11 amino acids. Trimming stripped 8 bases from V and 8 bases from J, with 12 bases between. CDR3 in DNA: TGTGCCAGCGACGCATCGGGAGGCTACACCTTC. Its protein product is CASDASGGYTF.

This chain links TRBV12-3 or TRBV12-4 with TRBJ1-4; D unresolved. This CDR3 has 14 residues. Trimming removed 4 bases at V and 0 bases at J, with 6 bases between. The CDR3 reads CASSSSATNEKLFF. Written as DNA, the CDR3 is TGTGCCAGCAGTTCGAGTGCAACTAATGAAAAACTGTTTTTT.

This clonotype was detected many times. The CDR3: CAISESYQGWPQHF. CDR3 bases: TGTGCCATCAGTGAGTCGTATCAGGGTTGGCCCCAGCATTTT. The chain employs TRBV10-3 and TRBJ1-5, with a possible D match to TRBD1 (5 bases). Germline lookup yields CDR1 ENHRY and CDR2 SYGVKD. The V and J ends lost 0 bases and 9 bases respectively, with 12 bases between them. CDR3 length: 14 amino acids.

This clonotype was counted ten times or more. The chain employs TRBV10-3 and TRBJ2-7; 7 bases align to TRBD1. V gave up 6 bases and J gave up 2 bases; unmatched junction bases: 10. This CDR3 is built from 15 residues. The germline CDR1 and CDR2 sequences are ENHRY and SYGVKD. The CDR3 protein is CAISRGQIRPYEQYF. The CDR3 nucleotides are TGTGCCATCAGCAGGGGACAGATCAGACCCTACGAGCAGTACTTC.